This TCR beta chain originates from a study of blood T cell repertoires in COVID-19. Study information: The study drew acute and convalescent COVID-19 samples from the United States, Italy and Spain.

Produced via immunoSEQ multiplex PCR; TCRdb's table is partial and in-frame only. The data contain some 330,000 clones, approximately 92% of them singletons. The CDR3 has 13 amino acids. Trimming took off 6 bases at V and 3 bases at J, with 14 bases between the two ends. The germline V gene has CDR1 SQVTM and CDR2 ANQGSEA. This clonotype was obtained from a woman in her 30s who had recovered from COVID-19. This chain connects TRBV29-1 to TRBJ2-5, with D possibly being TRBD1 (6 bases). Input material: PBMCs or T cells enriched from blood (not recorded which). This CDR3 reads CSVGTSKKETQYF. In DNA, the CDR3 is TGCAGCGTCGGGACATCCAAAAAAGAGACCCAGTACTTC. The variable domain in full, with the rest retrieved from reference TRBV29-1 and TRBJ2-5, is SAVISQKPSRDICQRGTSLTIQCQVDSQVTMMFWYRQQPGQSLTLIATANQGSEATYESGFVIDKFPISRPNLTFSTLTVSNMSPEDSSIYLCSVGTSKKETQYFGPGTRLLVL.